This TCR beta chain is drawn from a study of blood T cell repertoires in COVID-19. Libraries were prepared by immunoSEQ multiplex PCR; TCRdb keeps only in-frame clonotypes and omits some of them. This table holds fewer than 250,000 clones, around 80% found once. The ends lost 5 bases at V and 4 bases at J; junction bases unmatched: 10. Germline CDR1 reads LNHDA; CDR2 reads SQIVND (reference sequence). The CDR3 is made up of 16 amino acids. The sequenced sample consisted of peripheral blood. The clonotype was recovered from a woman between 45 and 65 years old with acute or convalescent COVID-19. The chain recombines TRBV19 with TRBJ2-1; TRBD1 agrees at 8 bases. The CDR3 sequence: CASSPRQGSTYNEQFF. CDR3 nucleotide sequence: TGTGCCAGTAGTCCCCGACAGGGGTCAACGTACAATGAGCAGTTCTTC.